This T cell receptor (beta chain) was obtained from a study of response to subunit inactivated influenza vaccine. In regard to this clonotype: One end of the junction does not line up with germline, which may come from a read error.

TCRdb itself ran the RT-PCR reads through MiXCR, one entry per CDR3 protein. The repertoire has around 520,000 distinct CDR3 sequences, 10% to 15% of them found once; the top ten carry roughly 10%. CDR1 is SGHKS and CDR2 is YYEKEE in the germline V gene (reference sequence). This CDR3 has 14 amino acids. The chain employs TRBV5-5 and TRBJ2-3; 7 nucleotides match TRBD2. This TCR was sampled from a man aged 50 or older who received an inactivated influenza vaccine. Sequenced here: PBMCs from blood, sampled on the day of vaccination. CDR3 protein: CAISAGPSGNTQYF. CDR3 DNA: TGTGCCATCAGCGCCGGGCCTAGCGGTAATACGCAGTATTTT.